These T cell receptor beta chains were read from a single sample in a study of beta chain features in type 1 diabetes. TCRdb keeps only in-frame clones here, not all; method: immunoSEQ multiplex PCR. The sample includes tens of thousands of clones, under 35% of them seen just once. The sequencing input was stem cell memory CD4+ T cells from blood. These receptors were collected from a woman under 30 in good health. Both conserved end residues are part of each CDR3. The order of the fields is CDR3 protein, CDR3 DNA, CDR3 length, V gene, D gene, clone size, J gene. A D gene is named only where the DNA matches it firmly. The listing skips clone size in some rows; elsewhere it reads once, few, many or a size class.

CAISQRTGVPEQYF | TGTGCCATCAGTCAACGGACAGGGGTGCCCGAGCAGTACTTC | 14 | TRBV10-3 | TRBD1 | few | TRBJ2-7
CASSSGLAADTQYF | TGTGCCAGCAGCTCGGGACTAGCGGCAGATACGCAGTATTTT | 14 | TRBV7-3 | TRBD2 | few | TRBJ2-3
CASSYSWAQNTEAFF | TGTGCCAGCAGTTACTCATGGGCTCAGAACACTGAAGCTTTCTTT | 15 | TRBV6-5 | NA | few | TRBJ1-1
CASSGQNSGSKYEQYF | TGTGCCAGCAGTGGACAAAATAGCGGGAGTAAGTACGAGCAGTACTTC | 16 | TRBV6-1 | TRBD2 | NA | TRBJ2-7
CASSSAPGGSDYGYTF | TGTGCCAGCAGTTCCGCCCCAGGGGGCTCGGACTATGGCTACACCTTC | 16 | TRBV27 | TRBD1 | NA | TRBJ1-2
CAIRGGLGGRYNEQFF | TGTGCCATCAGGGGCGGGTTAGGCGGACGCTACAATGAGCAGTTCTTC | 16 | TRBV10-3 | NA | NA | TRBJ2-1
CASRGGQTDEAFF | TGCGCCAGCAGGGGTGGACAGACGGACGAAGCTTTCTTT | 13 | TRBV5-1 | NA | few | TRBJ1-1
CASSLDSLLRGEQFF | TGTGCCAGCAGCTTAGATTCACTCTTGCGGGGAGAGCAGTTCTTC | 15 | TRBV7-2 | NA | few | TRBJ2-1
CASSLVGGGAIQETQYF | TGTGCCAGCAGCTTAGTCGGCGGGGGGGCAATTCAAGAGACCCAGTACTTC | 17 | TRBV7-2 | TRBD2 | NA | TRBJ2-5
CASGTHINEQFF | TGTGCCAGCGGCACCCATATCAATGAGCAGTTCTTC | 12 | TRBV6-1 | NA | NA | TRBJ2-1
CASSLEGGTTDTQYF | TGTGCCAGCAGCTTAGAGGGAGGGACAACAGATACGCAGTATTTT | 15 | TRBV7-9 | NA | NA | TRBJ2-3
CASSPPHGETQYF | TGTGCCAGCAGCCCGCCCCACGGGGAGACCCAGTACTTC | 13 | TRBV7-2 | NA | once | TRBJ2-5
CASRFRGADTQYF | TGTGCCAGCAGATTTAGAGGTGCAGATACGCAGTATTTT | 13 | TRBV6-5 | NA | few | TRBJ2-3
CASSEGPTVRKGGYTF | TGCGCCAGCAGCGAAGGGCCGACAGTGCGTAAGGGGGGCTACACCTTC | 16 | TRBV4-1 | NA | NA | TRBJ1-2
CASSRQGGETQYF | TGCGCCAGCAGCCGACAGGGAGGAGAGACCCAGTACTTC | 13 | TRBV5-1 | NA | NA | TRBJ2-5
CSVSGTSEETQYF | TGCAGCGTTTCCGGGACTAGCGAAGAGACCCAGTACTTC | 13 | TRBV29-1 | TRBD2 | NA | TRBJ2-5
CASSSGQGGETQYF | TGTGCCAGCAGTTCTGGACAGGGAGGAGAGACCCAGTACTTC | 14 | TRBV5-6 | TRBD1 | few | TRBJ2-5
CASSDKSEQYF | TGTGCCAGCAGTGATAAGAGCGAGCAGTACTTC | 11 | TRBV2 | NA | few | TRBJ2-7
CASSLNRGSTDTQYF | TGCGCCAGCAGCTTGAATCGGGGAAGCACAGATACGCAGTATTTT | 15 | TRBV5-1 | NA | few | TRBJ2-3
CASSPRANTEAFF | TGTGCCAGCAGCCCCCGCGCGAACACTGAAGCTTTCTTT | 13 | TRBV7-9 | NA | few | TRBJ1-1
CASSLVAGASYEQYF | TGCGCCAGCAGCTTAGTAGCGGGGGCCTCCTACGAGCAGTACTTC | 15 | TRBV5-1 | TRBD2 | NA | TRBJ2-7
CASRRTGTYEQYF | TGTGCCAGCAGGCGGACAGGGACCTACGAGCAGTACTTC | 13 | TRBV27 | TRBD1 | few | TRBJ2-7
CASSSTSGISYEQYF | TGCGCCAGCAGCTCCACTAGCGGGATTTCCTACGAGCAGTACTTC | 15 | TRBV5-1 | TRBD2 | NA | TRBJ2-7
CASSPAQGRDQPQHF | TGTGCCAGCTCACCGGCACAGGGTCGGGATCAGCCCCAGCATTTT | 15 | TRBV18 | NA | NA | TRBJ1-5
CASLGPGGYTF | TGTGCCAGCCTTGGCCCAGGGGGCTACACCTTC | 11 | TRBV7-3 | NA | NA | TRBJ1-2
CASSPPSSGEQYF | TGTGCCAGCTCACCCCCTTCGTCGGGGGAGCAGTACTTC | 13 | TRBV18 | NA | NA | TRBJ2-7
CASSLQGSQPQHF | TGTGCCAGCAGTCTACAGGGATCTCAGCCCCAGCATTTT | 13 | TRBV6-6 | NA | few | TRBJ1-5
CASSAPGTAYNEQFF | TGTGCCAGCAGTGCCCCCGGGACAGCTTACAATGAGCAGTTCTTC | 15 | TRBV6-6 | TRBD1 | NA | TRBJ2-1
CASSPRPPGLAGWYEQYF | TGTGCCAGCAGTCCCAGACCCCCGGGACTAGCGGGGTGGTACGAGCAGTACTTC | 18 | TRBV27 | TRBD2 | NA | TRBJ2-7
CAWSLGGANMNTEAFF | TGTGCCTGGAGCTTGGGAGGGGCTAACATGAACACTGAAGCTTTCTTT | 16 | TRBV30 | NA | NA | TRBJ1-1
CASSSLGLADNEQFF | TGTGCCAGCAGCTCCCTGGGACTAGCGGACAATGAGCAGTTCTTC | 15 | TRBV5-4 | TRBD2 | few | TRBJ2-1
CASSIGLADSTDTQYF | TGTGCTAGCAGCATCGGACTAGCGGATAGCACAGATACGCAGTATTTT | 16 | TRBV7-7 | TRBD2 | few | TRBJ2-3
CSAKGNMNTEAFF | TGCAGCGCGAAGGGGAACATGAACACTGAAGCTTTCTTT | 13 | TRBV29-1 | NA | NA | TRBJ1-1
CSVGGGRTEAFF | TGCAGCGTTGGGGGGGGGCGTACTGAAGCTTTCTTT | 12 | TRBV29-1 | NA | NA | TRBJ1-1
CASSAATSGSDTQYF | TGTGCCAGCAGCGCCGCGACTAGCGGTTCAGATACGCAGTATTTT | 15 | TRBV5-4 | TRBD2 | NA | TRBJ2-3
CASSPGTGGRGQPQHF | TGCGCCAGCAGCCCCGGGACAGGGGGGAGGGGTCAGCCCCAGCATTTT | 16 | TRBV5-1 | TRBD1 | NA | TRBJ1-5
CASSYAEETQYF | TGTGCCAGCTCCTACGCGGAAGAGACCCAGTACTTC | 12 | TRBV18 | NA | NA | TRBJ2-5
CSAPTGNEQYF | TGCAGTGCTCCAACAGGGAACGAGCAGTACTTC | 11 | TRBV20-1 | NA | NA | TRBJ2-7
CASGSSGANVLTF | TGTGCTAGTGGTTCATCTGGGGCCAACGTCCTGACTTTC | 13 | TRBV12-5 | NA | NA | TRBJ2-6
CAITPGGNYEQYF | TGTGCCATCACCCCGGGAGGTAACTACGAGCAGTACTTC | 13 | TRBV10-3 | TRBD2 | many | TRBJ2-7
CASSQARDRDLPNYGYTF | TGCGCCAGCAGCCAAGCCCGGGACAGGGATCTTCCCAACTATGGCTACACCTTC | 18 | TRBV4-1 | TRBD1 | few | TRBJ1-2
CSVGQGIAETQYF | TGCAGCGTTGGACAGGGAATTGCGGAGACCCAGTACTTC | 13 | TRBV29-1 | TRBD1 | NA | TRBJ2-5
CASSGQGATEAFF | TGTGCCAGCAGTGGACAGGGGGCCACTGAAGCTTTCTTT | 13 | TRBV2 | TRBD1 | NA | TRBJ1-1
CASTLQSELFF | TGCGCCAGCACCCTGCAGTCGGAGCTGTTTTTT | 11 | TRBV5-1 | NA | NA | TRBJ2-2
CATLRDRDNEQYF | TGTGCCACCCTCCGGGACAGAGACAACGAGCAGTACTTC | 13 | TRBV10-3 | TRBD1 | NA | TRBJ2-7
CASSTGTGAKYEQYF | TGTGCCAGCAGCACCGGGACAGGGGCTAAATACGAGCAGTACTTC | 15 | TRBV28 | TRBD1 | few | TRBJ2-7
CASSLWDRGNTEAFF | TGCGCCAGCAGCCTATGGGACAGGGGGAACACTGAAGCTTTCTTT | 15 | TRBV5-1 | TRBD1 | once | TRBJ1-1
CSVGGRVNYGYTF | TGCAGCGTTGGTGGCAGGGTTAACTATGGCTACACCTTC | 13 | TRBV29-1 | NA | few | TRBJ1-2
CASSLDQGAYNEQFF | TGTGCCAGCAGCTTAGACCAAGGGGCCTACAATGAGCAGTTCTTC | 15 | TRBV11-2 | NA | few | TRBJ2-1
CASSLSRSTEAFF | TGTGCCAGCAGCTTAAGTCGGTCCACTGAAGCTTTCTTT | 13 | TRBV11-3 | NA | few | TRBJ1-1
CASSPPQGRNYGYTF | TGTGCCAGCTCACCACCGCAGGGGCGGAACTATGGCTACACCTTC | 15 | TRBV18 | NA | few | TRBJ1-2
CASSSPSGGNEQFF | TGTGCCAGCAGCTCGCCTAGCGGGGGAAATGAGCAGTTCTTC | 14 | TRBV5-4 | TRBD2 | once | TRBJ2-1